This TCR beta chain was obtained from a study of cytomegalovirus exposure and HLA in healthy donors. This PCR relied on a set of 60 Vbeta primers and 13 Jbeta primers. The authors' processing: Unique TCR beta chains numbered about 72 million in a later analysis, with around 10 million shared. The assay was immunoSEQ multiplex PCR, and TCRdb's table has in-frame clones only and misses some. Clonal size and the V and J genes are those of that table, whereas D and trimming came from the DNA. Of under 200,000 clones in the sample, 80% to 85% were seen once. General observations from the study: An analysis was carried out later, and it reportedly showed fewer N-insertions in an Asian-associated ancestry cluster than the roughly 670-donor mean. Among TCR beta chains of equal frequency, HLA-associated ones were more clonally expanded in a later analysis. TCR beta chain V- and J-gene trimming was linked, in a later analysis, to a missense variant in DCLRE1C.

Regarding this clone: Its antigen remains unidentified.

The CDR3 contains 16 residues. V shed 5 bases, J shed 7 bases, and the junction held 12 bases outside the gene matches. From germline, CDR1 is SGHTA and CDR2 FQGTGA. Material for sequencing was PBMCs. The chain joins TRBV7-3 to TRBJ2-1, with 9 bases fitting TRBD1. This sequence originates from a human donor in good health. The CDR3 region has the DNA TGTGCCAGCAGCCGATCCGGGACAGGGTTATCTAATGAGCAGTTCTTC. It yields the protein CASSRSGTGLSNEQFF.